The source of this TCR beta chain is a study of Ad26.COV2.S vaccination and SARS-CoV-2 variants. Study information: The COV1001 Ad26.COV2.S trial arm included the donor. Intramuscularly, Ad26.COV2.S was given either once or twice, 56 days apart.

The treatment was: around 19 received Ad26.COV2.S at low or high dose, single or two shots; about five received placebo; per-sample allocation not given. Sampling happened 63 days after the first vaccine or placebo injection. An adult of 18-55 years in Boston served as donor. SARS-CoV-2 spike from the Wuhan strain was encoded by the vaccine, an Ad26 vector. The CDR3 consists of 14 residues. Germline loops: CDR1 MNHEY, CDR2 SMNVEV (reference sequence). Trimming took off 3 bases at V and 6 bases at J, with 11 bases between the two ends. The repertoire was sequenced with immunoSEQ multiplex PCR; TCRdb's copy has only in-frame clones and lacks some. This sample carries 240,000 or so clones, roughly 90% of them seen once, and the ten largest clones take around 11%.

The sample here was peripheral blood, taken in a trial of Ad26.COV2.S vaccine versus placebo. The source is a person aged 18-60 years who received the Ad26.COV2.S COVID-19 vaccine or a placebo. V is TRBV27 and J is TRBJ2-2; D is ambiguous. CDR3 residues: CASSFLIKAGELFF. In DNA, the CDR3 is TGTGCCAGCAGTTTCCTCATTAAAGCCGGGGAGCTGTTTTTT.